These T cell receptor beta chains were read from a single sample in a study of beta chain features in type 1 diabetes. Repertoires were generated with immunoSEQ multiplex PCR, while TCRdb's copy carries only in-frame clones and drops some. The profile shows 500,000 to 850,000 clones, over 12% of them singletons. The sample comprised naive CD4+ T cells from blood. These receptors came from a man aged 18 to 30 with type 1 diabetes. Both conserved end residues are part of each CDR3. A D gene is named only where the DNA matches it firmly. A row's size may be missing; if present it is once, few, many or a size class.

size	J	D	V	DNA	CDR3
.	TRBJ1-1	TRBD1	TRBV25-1	TGTGCCAGCAGGAGGATGGGACAGGGGGCATTCACTGAAGCTTTCTTT	CASRRMGQGAFTEAFF
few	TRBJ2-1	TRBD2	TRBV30	TGTGCCTGGAGGGGCGGGGGTTCCTACAATGAGCAGTTCTTC	CAWRGGGSYNEQFF
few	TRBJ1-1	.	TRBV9	TGTGCCAGCAGCGTGAAGAGGGACACTGAAGCTTTCTTT	CASSVKRDTEAFF
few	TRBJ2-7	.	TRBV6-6	TGTGCCAGCAGTTACTCTATCTACGAGCAGTACTTC	CASSYSIYEQYF
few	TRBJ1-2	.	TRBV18	TGTGCCAGCTCACCAGCATCTGCTAGCTATGGCTACACCTTC	CASSPASASYGYTF
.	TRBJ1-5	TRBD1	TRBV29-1	TGCAGCGTCCGATTCACAGGGGATCAGCCCCAGCATTTT	CSVRFTGDQPQHF
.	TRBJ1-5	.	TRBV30	TGTGCCTGGAACGTGAAACAGGGAAATCAGCCCCAGCATTTT	CAWNVKQGNQPQHF
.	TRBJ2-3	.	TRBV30	TGTGCCTGGAGTGGGGGTTGGACAGATACGCAGTATTTT	CAWSGGWTDTQYF
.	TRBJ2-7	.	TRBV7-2	TGTGCCAGCAGCTTTGGGGGGACAGCCTACGAGCAGTACTTC	CASSFGGTAYEQYF
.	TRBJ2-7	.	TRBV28	TGTGCCAGCAGTTTAGGGTACGAGCAGTACTTC	CASSLGYEQYF
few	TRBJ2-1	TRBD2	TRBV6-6	TGTGCCGCTGGACTAGCGCCCTACAATGAGCAGTTCTTC	CAAGLAPYNEQFF
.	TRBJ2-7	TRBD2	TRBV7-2	TGTGCCAGCAGCTCTAGCGGGGTCGCCTACGAGCAGTACTTC	CASSSSGVAYEQYF
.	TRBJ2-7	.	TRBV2	TGTGCCAGCAGTGAAGCTCCTGAATCCTACGAGCAGTACTTC	CASSEAPESYEQYF
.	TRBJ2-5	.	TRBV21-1	TGTGCCAGCAGCCCTAAGGGCCGCGGACGGAAGACCCAGTACTTC	CASSPKGRGRKTQYF
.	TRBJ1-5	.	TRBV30	TGTGCCTGGACGGGGCCCCCCTCTAATCAGCCCCAGCATTTT	CAWTGPPSNQPQHF
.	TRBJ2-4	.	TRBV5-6	TGTGCCAGCAGCTTGTGGGCCAGGGATAGCAAAAACATTCAGTACTTC	CASSLWARDSKNIQYF
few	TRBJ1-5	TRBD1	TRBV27	TGTGCCAGCAGTTTATTCGGACAGGGCAATAGCAATCAGCCCCAGCATTTT	CASSLFGQGNSNQPQHF
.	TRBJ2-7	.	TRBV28	TGTGCCAGCAGTGTCGGACACGGAGCCTACGAGCAGTACTTC	CASSVGHGAYEQYF
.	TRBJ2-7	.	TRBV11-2	TGTGCCAGCAGCTTAGGAGACGGCTCCTACGAGCAGTACTTC	CASSLGDGSYEQYF
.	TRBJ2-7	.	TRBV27	TGTGCCAGCAGTTTCTTGGGCTCCTACGAGCAGTACTTC	CASSFLGSYEQYF
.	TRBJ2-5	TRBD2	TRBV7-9	TGTGCCAGCAGCTTAGGTTCTAGCGGCGTCCAAGAGACCCAGTACTTC	CASSLGSSGVQETQYF
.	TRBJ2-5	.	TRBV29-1	TGCAGCGAGGCAGGGCCGGGGGAGACCCAGTACTTC	CSEAGPGETQYF
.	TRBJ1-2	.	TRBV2	TGTGCCAGCACCGAGGGGATCCTCTATGGCTACACCTTC	CASTEGILYGYTF
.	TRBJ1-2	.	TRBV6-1	TGTGCCAGCAGTGTGTCAACAGGGCGAGCTAACTATGGCTACACCTTC	CASSVSTGRANYGYTF
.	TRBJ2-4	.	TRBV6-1	TGTGCCAGCAGTCCCTCCCGGGGAGCCAAAAACATTCAGTACTTC	CASSPSRGAKNIQYF
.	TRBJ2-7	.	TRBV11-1	TGTGCCAGCAGCTTAGAGGCCACAGTCTACGAGCAGTACTTC	CASSLEATVYEQYF
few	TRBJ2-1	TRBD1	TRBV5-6	TGTGCCAGCAGCGGCCGGGACAGGGCGGGAAGTGAGCAGTTCTTC	CASSGRDRAGSEQFF
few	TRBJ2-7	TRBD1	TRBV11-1	TGTGCCAGCAGCTTTACAGGGGCCTACGAGCAGTACTTC	CASSFTGAYEQYF
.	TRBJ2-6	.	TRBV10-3	TGTGCCATCAGTCCCTTGGACCGTATGAGCTCTGGGGCCAACGTCCTGACTTTC	CAISPLDRMSSGANVLTF
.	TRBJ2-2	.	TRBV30	TGTGCCTGGAACCGGGGAAACACCGGGGAGCTGTTTTTT	CAWNRGNTGELFF
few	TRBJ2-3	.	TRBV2	TGTGCCAGCGGATTCCTCACAGATACGCAGTATTTT	CASGFLTDTQYF
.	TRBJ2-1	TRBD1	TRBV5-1	TGCGCCAGCAGCTTGGGCGGGACAGGGGGCAACAATGAGCAGTTCTTC	CASSLGGTGGNNEQFF
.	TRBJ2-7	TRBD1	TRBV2	TGTGCCAGGAAAAGACAGGGGAACTCCTACGAGCAGTACTTC	CARKRQGNSYEQYF
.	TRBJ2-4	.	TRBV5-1	TGCGCCAGCAGACAGGGAGCCAAAAACATTCAGTACTTC	CASRQGAKNIQYF
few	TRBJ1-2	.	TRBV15	TGTGCCACCAGCAGAGGGGAGACGGTTCCCTATGGCTACACCTTC	CATSRGETVPYGYTF
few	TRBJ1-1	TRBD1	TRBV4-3	TGCGCCAGCAGCCAAACCAGAGGCCGGGACAGGGGAACTGAAGCTTTCTTT	CASSQTRGRDRGTEAFF
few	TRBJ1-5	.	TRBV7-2	TGTGCCAGCAGCTTTCTCGGCAATCAGCCCCAGCATTTT	CASSFLGNQPQHF
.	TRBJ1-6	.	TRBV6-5	TGTGCCACCCTGAAGACCGTTTCGAGGGATTCACCCCTCCACTTT	CATLKTVSRDSPLHF
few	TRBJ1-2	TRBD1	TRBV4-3	TGCGCCAGCAGCCAAGCGGGAACAGGGGAAAACTATGGCTACACCTTC	CASSQAGTGENYGYTF
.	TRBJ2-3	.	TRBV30	TGTGCCTGGATAAAAAAGGACTATAGTGATACGCAGTATTTT	CAWIKKDYSDTQYF
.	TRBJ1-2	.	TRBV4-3	TGCGCCAGCAGTTCCCCTAGCGGCTACACCTTC	CASSSPSGYTF
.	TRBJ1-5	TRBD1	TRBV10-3	TGTGCCATCAGTGAAGGGACAGGGGGACGGCAGCCCCAGCATTTT	CAISEGTGGRQPQHF
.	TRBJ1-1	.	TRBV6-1	TGTGCCAGCAGTGAGAACGGGGCCACTGAAGCTTTCTTT	CASSENGATEAFF
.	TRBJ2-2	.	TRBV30	TGTGCCTGGACTAGGATCGGGGAGCTGTTTTTT	CAWTRIGELFF
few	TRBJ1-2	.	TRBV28	TGTGCCAGCAGCTCTGGAAGTTCCGGGCCATATGGCTACACCTTC	CASSSGSSGPYGYTF
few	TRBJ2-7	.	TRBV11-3	TGTGCCAACCCTAGGGGGTTAAGCGAGCAGTACTTC	CANPRGLSEQYF
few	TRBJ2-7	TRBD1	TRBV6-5	TGTGCCAGCAGGGTTGGACAGGGGTCGTACGAGCAGTACTTC	CASRVGQGSYEQYF
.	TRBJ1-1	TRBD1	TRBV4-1	TGCGCCAGCAGCCCCGACAGGGTCGCGAACACTGAAGCTTTCTTT	CASSPDRVANTEAFF
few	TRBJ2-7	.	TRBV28	TGTGCCAGCAGTTTCATGTACTACGAGCAGTACTTC	CASSFMYYEQYF
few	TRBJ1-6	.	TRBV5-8	TGTGCCAGCAGCGCCGGGACTCCGGCCTCCTATAATTCACCCCTCCACTTT	CASSAGTPASYNSPLHF